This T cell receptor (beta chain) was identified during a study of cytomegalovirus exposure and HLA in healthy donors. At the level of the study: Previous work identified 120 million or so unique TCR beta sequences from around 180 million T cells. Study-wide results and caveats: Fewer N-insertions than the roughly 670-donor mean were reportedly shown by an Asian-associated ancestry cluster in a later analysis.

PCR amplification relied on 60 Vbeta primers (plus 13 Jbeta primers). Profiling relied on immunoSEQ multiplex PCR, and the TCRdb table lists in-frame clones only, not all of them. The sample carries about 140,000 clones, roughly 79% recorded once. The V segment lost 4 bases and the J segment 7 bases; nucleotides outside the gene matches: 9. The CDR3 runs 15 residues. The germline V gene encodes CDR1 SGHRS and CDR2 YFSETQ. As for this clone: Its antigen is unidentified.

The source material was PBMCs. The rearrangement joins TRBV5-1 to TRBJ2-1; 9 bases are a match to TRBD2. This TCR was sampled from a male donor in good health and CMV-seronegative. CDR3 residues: CASSPFSGSRNEQFF. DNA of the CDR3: TGCGCCAGCAGCCCCTTTAGCGGGAGTAGGAATGAGCAGTTCTTC.